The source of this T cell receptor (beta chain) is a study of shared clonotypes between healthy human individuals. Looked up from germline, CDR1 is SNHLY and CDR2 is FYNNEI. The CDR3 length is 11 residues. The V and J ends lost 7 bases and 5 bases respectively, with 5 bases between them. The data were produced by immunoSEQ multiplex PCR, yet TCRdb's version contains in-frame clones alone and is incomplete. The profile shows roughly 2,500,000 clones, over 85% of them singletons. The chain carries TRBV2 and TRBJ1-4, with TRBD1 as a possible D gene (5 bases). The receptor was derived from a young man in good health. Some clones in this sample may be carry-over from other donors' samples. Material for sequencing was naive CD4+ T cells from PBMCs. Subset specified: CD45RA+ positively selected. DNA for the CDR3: TGTGCCAGCACAGGGAATGAAAAACTGTTTTTT. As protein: CASTGNEKLFF.